One sample yielded the 21 T cell receptor beta chains listed below, sequenced in a study of T-cell memory formation after mild COVID-19. TCRdb re-derived calls from the 5' RACE reads in MiXCR, one entry per CDR3 protein. The sample lists more than 200,000 distinct CDR3 sequences; roughly 17% were seen once. Material: PBMCs or a T cell subset sorted from them (not recorded which). The receptors were sampled from a man aged 18 to 35 who had mild COVID-19 (a few samples of this study predate the infection). Cell type and time point are not known.

The chain uses TRBV2 and TRBJ2-5; D possibly corresponds to TRBD2 (5 bases). The V gene lost 8 bases and the J gene lost 7 bases, with 14 bases spanning the gap. This CDR3 contains 12 residues. Germline loops: CDR1 SNHLY, CDR2 FYNNEI. The CDR3 loop reads CASRPPGVTQYF. The CDR3 region has the DNA TGTGCCAGCCGACCTCCCGGGGTGACCCAGTACTTC.

This clonotype was counted only a few times. The chain employs TRBV12-5 and TRBJ2-1; 9 positions match TRBD2. Germline V gene sequence: CDR1 LGHNT, CDR2 FRNRAP. This CDR3 comprises 16 residues. The trim removed 0 bases at V and 7 bases at J, leaving 7 bases unmatched. The CDR3 sequence is CASGLVLSGGPNEQFF. CDR3 bases: TGTGCTAGTGGTTTGGTCCTTAGCGGGGGCCCTAATGAGCAGTTCTTC.

This clonotype was counted between two and nine times. The chain employs TRBV7-3 and TRBJ2-6; the match to TRBD1 covers 8 bases. Trimming took 4 bases from V and 1 from J; bases not matched to a gene: 3. The CDR3 spans 16 residues. The germline CDR1 and CDR2 sequences are SGHTA and FQGTGA. CDR3 loop: CASSSTGVSGANVLTF. Here the CDR3 DNA reads TGTGCCAGCAGCTCGACAGGGGTTTCTGGGGCCAACGTCCTGACTTTC.

A few counts support this clonotype. This sequence joins TRBV11-3 and TRBJ2-7; D possibly corresponds to TRBD1 (5 bases). The CDR3 runs to 13 residues. Per germline, CDR1 SGHNT and CDR2 YENEEA. The V end lost 5 bases, the J end lost 4 bases, and 12 bases lay between the germline ends. The DNA for the CDR3 is TGTGCCAGCAGCAAAGAGGCAGGGTACGAGCAGTACGTC. Translated: CASSKEAGYEQYV.

The gene calls are TRBV12-3 or TRBV12-4 and TRBJ2-7, with 8 bases matching TRBD2. This CDR3 region has 15 residues. V shed 5 bases and J 3 bases; nucleotides not matched to a gene: 9. The chain's CDR3 is CASSPRGGVYYEQYF. In DNA, the CDR3 is TGTGCCAGCAGTCCCCGGGGGGGGGTTTACTACGAGCAGTACTTC.

This clonotype appeared a few times. The chain combines TRBV11-2 with TRBJ2-3, with 12 bases that match TRBD2. Germline CDR1 reads SGHAT; CDR2 reads FQNNGV. After removal of 0 bases from V and 7 bases from J, the junction contained 8 bases not matched to a gene. The CDR3 extends over 17 amino acids. The DNA for the CDR3 is TGTGCCAGCAGCTTAGATAGGGCTAGCGGGGGGGCATATACGCAGTATTTT. Translation: CASSLDRASGGAYTQYF.

This clonotype showed up just a few times. V gene TRBV20-1 combines with J gene TRBJ1-1; 9 bases align to TRBD1. Per germline, CDR1 DFQATT and CDR2 SNEGSKA (reference sequence). There are 15 residues in the CDR3. The ends lost 5 bases at V and 3 bases at J; junction bases unmatched: 10. This CDR3 reads CSALTGGNLDTEAFF. The DNA of the CDR3 is TGCAGTGCTTTGACAGGGGGAAATTTAGACACTGAAGCTTTCTTT.

This clonotype was observed many times. The chain links TRBV24-1 to TRBJ1-1; D is ambiguous. Per germline, CDR1 KGHDR and CDR2 SFDVKD. This CDR3 contains 15 residues. Trimming removed 0 bases from V and 2 bases from J, with 9 bases in between. The CDR3 loop is CATSDLGPVNTEAFF. CDR3 nucleotide sequence: TGTGCCACCAGTGATTTGGGGCCGGTAAACACTGAAGCTTTCTTT.

This clonotype has a handful of counts. This rearrangement joins TRBV4-3 to TRBJ2-5; unclear D gene. The CDR3 sequence is 14 residues long. From germline, CDR1 is LGHNA and CDR2 YSLEER. V lost 3 bases and J 2 bases, leaving 10 bases between the germline ends. CDR3 coding DNA: TGCGCCAGCAGCCAGCAGCTAGGGCAAGAGACCCAGTACTTC. Translated: CASSQQLGQETQYF.

This clonotype turned up a few times. V and J are TRBV2 and TRBJ2-5; 14 nucleotides agree with TRBD2. The length of the CDR3 is 17 residues. Germline V gene data show CDR1 as SNHLY and CDR2 as FYNNEI. Trimming at V came to 8 bases and at J to 9 bases, leaving 17 bases not matched to a gene. In DNA, the CDR3 is TGTGCCAGCCATGACAGGTGGACTAGCGGGGGGCCCTTGCCCCAGTACTTC. This gives the protein CASHDRWTSGGPLPQYF.

This clonotype was recorded a few times. The gene calls are TRBV28 and TRBJ2-2, with D unclear. CDR1 is MDHEN and CDR2 is SYDVKM in the germline V gene. The CDR3 runs to 13 residues. Deletions cut 3 bases from V and 6 bases from J, with 8 bases between. Here the CDR3 reads CASSFRLSGELFF. As DNA, the CDR3 is TGTGCCAGCAGTTTTCGGTTATCCGGGGAGCTGTTTTTT.

The J gene is TRBJ1-6, the V gene TRBV29-1; 7 nucleotides align to TRBD1. V shed 6 bases, J shed 7 bases, and the junction held 6 bases outside the gene matches. The germline CDR1 and CDR2 sequences are SQVTM and ANQGSEA. This CDR3 has 13 amino acids. This chain's CDR3 is CSVLTGRNSPLHF. The CDR3 nucleotides read TGCAGCGTCCTGACAGGGAGGAATTCACCCCTCCACTTT. Together with reference TRBV29-1 and TRBJ1-6, the CDR3 gives the full variable domain: SAVISQKPSRDICQRGTSLTIQCQVDSQVTMMFWYRQQPGQSLTLIATANQGSEATYESGFVIDKFPISRPNLTFSTLTVSNMSPEDSSIYLCSVLTGRNSPLHFGNGTRLTVT.

This clonotype occurred a few times. V usage is TRBV3-1 and J usage is TRBJ1-2; 8 nucleotides align to TRBD1. CDR3 length: 13 residues. V dropped 0 bases and J dropped 8; count of bases not matched to a gene: 2. Germline CDR1 and CDR2: LGHDT and YNNKEL (reference sequence). CDR3 protein: CASSQDTGGGYTF. CDR3 nucleotide sequence: TGTGCCAGCAGCCAAGATACAGGGGGAGGCTACACCTTC.

The J gene is TRBJ2-3, the V gene TRBV12-3 or TRBV12-4; TRBD2 agrees at 9 bases. CDR3 length equals 15 residues. Losses at the gene ends were 7 bases for V and 0 bases for J; bases not matched to a gene: 5. CDR3 sequence reads: CASTPTSGSTDTQYF. CDR3 nucleotide sequence: TGTGCCAGCACCCCGACTAGCGGTAGCACAGATACGCAGTATTTT.

V gene TRBV2 combines with J gene TRBJ2-2; tentative D call: TRBD2 (5 bases). The germline gives CDR1 SNHLY, CDR2 FYNNEI. V dropped 4 bases and J dropped 5 bases, with 11 bases sitting between them. The CDR3 covers 14 residues. The CDR3 DNA follows: TGTGCCAGCAGTGGGACCCGGGGTACCGGGGAGCTGTTTTTT. Its protein product is CASSGTRGTGELFF.

Ten or more counts support this clonotype. V usage is TRBV4-3 and J usage is TRBJ2-5, with 10 bases that match TRBD1. This CDR3 contains 17 residues. The ends lost 0 bases at V and 3 bases at J; junction bases unmatched: 7. From germline, CDR1 is LGHNA and CDR2 YSLEER. The DNA of the CDR3 is TGCGCCAGCAGCCAAGAGCCTCCGGGACAGGGGAAAGAGACCCAGTACTTC. Its translation is CASSQEPPGQGKETQYF.

CDR3 in DNA: TGTGCCACCAGTGGACAGGGGCCCCGGGGGGAGCAGTTCTTC. As protein: CATSGQGPRGEQFF. The rearrangement links TRBV24-1 to TRBJ2-1; 8 nucleotides line up with TRBD1. The CDR3 extends over 14 amino acids. Germline CDR1 reads KGHDR; CDR2 reads SFDVKD. V lost 5 bases to trimming and J lost 10 bases; unmatched junction nucleotides: 9.

This chain joins TRBV5-1 and TRBJ2-1; D is ambiguous. This CDR3 is 14 amino acids long. Looked up from germline, CDR1 is SGHRS and CDR2 is YFSETQ. V gave up 6 bases and J gave up 4 bases, with 14 bases separating them. In nucleotides, the CDR3 is TGCGCCAGCACCCCTCGAGCAGAGTACAATGAGCAGTTCTTC. Protein product: CASTPRAEYNEQFF.

In its sample, this clonotype was seen many times. CDR3: CASSPGQTVGELFF. The CDR3 DNA reads as TGCGCCAGCAGCCCCGGACAGACCGTCGGGGAGCTGTTTTTT. V and J are TRBV5-1 and TRBJ2-2; possibly TRBD1 for D (6 bases). Per germline, CDR1 SGHRS and CDR2 YFSETQ. The CDR3 extends over 14 amino acids. Trimming cost V 4 bases and J 7 bases, with 14 bases left between them.

The chain couples TRBV5-4 to TRBJ2-1, with 9 bases aligning to TRBD2. Germline CDR1 SGHNT, CDR2 YYREEE (reference sequence). The CDR3 contains 15 residues. J was trimmed by 4 bases and V by 4 bases; bases with no gene match: 6. The chain's CDR3 is CASSQSSGRYNEQFF. The CDR3 DNA is TGTGCCAGCAGCCAATCGAGCGGGAGGTACAATGAGCAGTTCTTC.

The chain carries TRBV5-1 and TRBJ1-4, with 10 positions matching TRBD1. The V gene's germline CDR1 is SGHRS and CDR2 YFSETQ. CDR3 length equals 14 residues. V lost 9 bases to trimming and J lost 6 bases; unmatched junction nucleotides: 8. CDR3 in amino acids: CATGPGQGDEKLFF. CDR3 sequence (DNA): TGCGCCACCGGACCAGGACAGGGGGATGAAAAACTGTTTTTT.